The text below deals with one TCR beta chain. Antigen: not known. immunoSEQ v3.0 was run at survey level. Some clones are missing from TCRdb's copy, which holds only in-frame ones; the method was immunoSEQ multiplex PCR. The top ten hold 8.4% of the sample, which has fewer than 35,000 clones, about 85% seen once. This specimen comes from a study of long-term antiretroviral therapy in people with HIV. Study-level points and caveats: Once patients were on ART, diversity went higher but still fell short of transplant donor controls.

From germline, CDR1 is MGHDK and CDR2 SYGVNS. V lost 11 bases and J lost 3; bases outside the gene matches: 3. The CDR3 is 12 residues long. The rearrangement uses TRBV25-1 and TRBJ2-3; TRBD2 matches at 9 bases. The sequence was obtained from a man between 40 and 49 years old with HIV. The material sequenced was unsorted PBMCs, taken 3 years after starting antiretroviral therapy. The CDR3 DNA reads TGTGCCGCTAGCGGGGTAACAGATACGCAGTATTTT. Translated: CAASGVTDTQYF. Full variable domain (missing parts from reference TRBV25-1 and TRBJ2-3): EADIYQTPRYLVIGTGKKITLECSQTMGHDKMYWYQQDPGMELHLIHYSYGVNSTEKGDLSSESTVSRIRTEHFPLTLESARPSHTSQYLCAASGVTDTQYFGPGTRLTVL.